This record looks at one TCR beta chain sequence and its context. Recruits, aged about 18 to 95 years, lived in 20 to 30 US areas. Participant reports of clinical history set cohort assignment. The sample originates from a study of blood T cell repertoires in COVID-19. Looking at the study overall: Donors in the United States, Italy and Spain gave samples during acute or convalescent COVID-19.

Assay: immunoSEQ multiplex PCR; the TCRdb copy retains only in-frame clones and omits some. This sample yields around 280,000 clones, of which around 90% are seen a single time; 1.5% to 2% belongs to the top ten. This sequence originates from a woman aged 40 to 50 who had recovered from COVID-19. Sequencing was carried out using PBMCs or T cells enriched from blood (not recorded which).

The CDR3 is CASSKGQGGEKLFF. The CDR3 DNA reads TGCGCCAGCAGCAAGGGACAGGGAGGGGAAAAACTGTTTTTT. This chain links TRBV5-1 with TRBJ1-4, with 9 positions matching TRBD1. Trimming removed 4 bases from V and 8 bases from J; junction bases left unmatched: 6. Looked up from germline, CDR1 is SGHRS and CDR2 is YFSETQ. The CDR3 length is 14 residues.